Each of the 26 T cell receptor beta chains below was sequenced from the same sample in a study of graft-versus-host responses after intestinal transplantation. Intraepithelial plus lamina propria lymphocytes were released by processing graft tissue. TCRdb keeps only in-frame clones here, not all; method: immunoSEQ multiplex PCR. The data hold more than 1,500 clones, with 86% observed a single time. The sequencing used ileum tissue, collected less than 70 days after transplant. The receptors were gathered from a human patient who received an intestinal transplant, so some T cells may come from the graft donor.

The chain carries TRBV19 and TRBJ2-1; 9 nucleotides agree with TRBD2. Germline CDR1 reads LNHDA; CDR2 reads SQIVND (reference sequence). This CDR3 spans 14 amino acids. Germline trimming cut 5 bases from V and 6 bases from J; bases unmatched to any gene: 5. The CDR3 DNA follows: TGTGCCAGTAGTGCGGGACTAGCCGGCAATGAGCAGTTCTTC. It translates to CASSAGLAGNEQFF.

The V and J genes are TRBV21-1 and TRBJ2-2. TRBV21-1 has pseudogene status. The CDR3 is 10 amino acids. The chain's CDR3 is CASSPRELFF. As DNA, the CDR3 is TGTGCCAGCAGCCCCCGGGAGCTGTTTTTT.

This chain links TRBV18 with TRBJ1-5; no clear D. Trimming pared 1 base from V and 2 bases from J, leaving 3 bases between. Germline CDR1 KGHSH, CDR2 LQKENI. The CDR3 runs to 13 residues. DNA for the CDR3: TGTGCCAGCTCACCACGGGGCAATCAGCCCCAGCATTTT. This translates into CASSPRGNQPQHF.

The chain couples TRBV5-1 to TRBJ2-4; D is perhaps TRBD1 (6 bases). The germline CDR1 and CDR2 sequences are SGHRS and YFSETQ. CDR3 length: 14 residues. Trimming removed 1 base at V and 7 bases at J, with 12 bases between. The CDR3 nucleotides read TGCGCCAGCAGCTTGACAGGGCAATGGAACATTCAGTACTTC. This gives the protein CASSLTGQWNIQYF.

The chain has TRBV4-1 and TRBJ2-7; 7 bases are a match to TRBD1. In germline, CDR1 is MGHRA, CDR2 YSYEKL. The CDR3 totals 14 residues. The V segment lost 3 bases and the J segment 1 base; nucleotides outside the gene matches: 3. The CDR3 bases are TGCGCCAGCAGCCATGGGGGACAGTCCTACGAGCAGTACTTC. The encoded protein is CASSHGGQSYEQYF.

The chain is built from TRBV4-2 and TRBJ2-1; 8 positions match TRBD1. The CDR3 has 12 residues. The V and J ends lost 5 bases and 10 bases, in that order; junction bases with no gene match: 4. The germline gives CDR1 LGHNA, CDR2 YNFKEQ. Here the CDR3 reads CASSYSGGEQFF. Here the CDR3 DNA reads TGTGCCAGCAGCTACTCAGGGGGCGAGCAGTTCTTC.

This clone was found a few times. The chain combines TRBV14 with TRBJ1-1, with 8 bases aligning to TRBD1. The CDR3 covers 16 residues. Germline values: CDR1 SGHDN, CDR2 FVKESK. The V gene end was trimmed by 0 bases and the J gene end by 4 bases; junction bases not matched to a gene: 7. CDR3 in amino acids: CASSQEKNRGCTEAFF. The CDR3 nucleotides read TGTGCCAGCAGCCAAGAGAAGAACAGGGGGTGCACTGAAGCTTTCTTT.

The rearrangement joins TRBV18 to TRBJ2-2, with 12 bases that match TRBD2. This CDR3 has 16 residues. Losses at the gene ends were 1 base for V and 7 bases for J; bases not matched to a gene: 4. Germline assignment: CDR1 KGHSH and CDR2 LQKENI. The CDR3 sequence is CASSPRTSGMVGELFF. CDR3 DNA: TGTGCCAGCTCACCACGGACTAGCGGGATGGTCGGGGAGCTGTTTTTT.

The genes are TRBV30 and TRBJ2-7; D is perhaps TRBD2 (5 bases). Germline V gene lookup returns CDR1 GTSNPN and CDR2 SVGIG (reference sequence). CDR3 size: 12 residues. V was shortened by 4 bases and J by 5 bases, with 12 bases between the two germline ends. As DNA, the CDR3 is TGTGCCTGGACCGGAGGCTCTGACGAGCAGTACTTC. Translation: CAWTGGSDEQYF.

V gene TRBV19 combines with J gene TRBJ2-5; TRBD1 agrees at 9 bases. The DNA end lines up better with TRBJ2-7; the J call may be wrong. Germline loops: CDR1 LNHDA, CDR2 SQIVND (reference sequence). The CDR3 extends over 14 amino acids. The CDR3 loop reads CASSIGTGYYEQYF. CDR3 nucleotides: TGTGCCAGTAGTATCGGGACAGGGTATTACGAGCAGTACTTC.

The V gene is TRBV4-1, the J gene TRBJ1-1; D remains unclear. The CDR3 sequence is 14 residues long. Germline V gene lookup returns CDR1 MGHRA and CDR2 YSYEKL. The germline V and J ends were trimmed by 4 bases and 2 bases, with 11 bases remaining between them. CDR3 in amino acids: CASSRVHRNTEAFF. Here the CDR3 DNA reads TGCGCCAGCAGCCGTGTTCACCGCAACACTGAAGCTTTCTTT.

In this sample, this clone turned up a few times. The junction and the germline gene differ at one end; a read error may be behind it. The V and J genes are TRBV10-3 and TRBJ1-5; D not certain. This CDR3 has 13 residues. From germline, CDR1 is ENHRY and CDR2 SYGVKD. The CDR3 spells CASSEYASQPQHF. CDR3 coding DNA: TGTGCCAGCAGTGAATATGCATCTCAGCCCCAGCATTTT.

The chain recombines TRBV4-3 with TRBJ2-1, with 8 bases fitting TRBD2. The CDR3 sequence is 14 residues long. Germline CDR1 LGHNA, CDR2 YSLEER. The junction had 3 bases not matched to a gene; V was cut back by 1 base and J by 7 bases. The CDR3 DNA reads TGCGCCAGCAGCCAAGGGACTAGCAAGAATGAGCAGTTCTTC. Protein product: CASSQGTSKNEQFF.

The chain has TRBV7-3 and TRBJ2-2; no clear D. The CDR3 extends over 19 amino acids. Germline values: CDR1 SGHTA, CDR2 FQGTGA. The V and J ends lost 9 bases and 2 bases respectively, with 28 bases between them. Written as DNA, the CDR3 is TGTGCCAGATTCCCCGGACCCCGCCCATCCTGCTTAAACACCGGGGAGCTGTTTTTT. Translation: CARFPGPRPSCLNTGELFF.

This chain uses TRBV6-5 with TRBJ2-1; D gene ambiguous. Trimming pared 0 bases from V and 2 bases from J, leaving 11 bases between. The CDR3 loop spans 16 amino acids. Looked up from germline, CDR1 is MNHEY and CDR2 is SVGAGI. CDR3 DNA sequence: TGTGCCAGCAGTTACTCGACCCTCCCTACCTACAATGAGCAGTTCTTC. It encodes CASSYSTLPTYNEQFF.

The chain joins TRBV5-4 to TRBJ1-5; tentatively, D is TRBD1 (5 bases). Trimming removed 2 bases from V and 3 bases from J, with 9 bases in between. Germline V gene data show CDR1 as SGHNT and CDR2 as YYREEE (reference sequence). The CDR3 is made up of 14 amino acids. This CDR3 reads CASSLKGSNQPQHF. The CDR3 nucleotides read TGTGCCAGCAGCTTAAAGGGGTCCAATCAGCCCCAGCATTTT.

The chain employs TRBV7-6 and TRBJ1-1; no definite D call. Germline-derived CDR1 and CDR2 are SGHVS and FNYEAQ. This CDR3 contains 11 residues. Between the trimmed V and J ends, which lost 4 bases and 8 bases, there was a span of 8 bases. CDR3 loop: CASSSDWEAFF. The CDR3 DNA follows: TGTGCCAGCAGCTCGGACTGGGAAGCTTTCTTT.

This clone appeared a few times. For the CDR3, the DNA is TGTGCCAGCAGCCAAACAATGGGGTGGGCGGAGCAGTTCTTC. Protein: CASSQTMGWAEQFF. The chain employs TRBV6-6 and TRBJ2-1; D is ambiguous. This CDR3 spans 14 amino acids. With 6 bases removed from V and 10 bases from J, the gap between germline ends came to 19 bases. Germline V gene lookup returns CDR1 MNHNY and CDR2 SVGAGI (reference sequence).

The chain has TRBV27 and TRBJ1-1, with TRBD1 as a possible D gene (6 bases). This CDR3 region has 15 residues. Germline CDR1 MNHEY, CDR2 SMNVEV (reference sequence). The V end lost 4 bases, the J end lost 5 bases, and 17 bases lay between the germline ends. CDR3 in amino acids: CASSSRAGRGTEAFF. CDR3 coding DNA: TGTGCCAGCAGTTCAAGAGCAGGGAGGGGGACTGAAGCTTTCTTT.

This chain joins TRBV7-9 and TRBJ1-2; TRBD1 is a possible D gene (5 bases). CDR1 and CDR2 (germline): SEHNR, FQNEAQ (reference sequence). The CDR3 is 14 residues long. Trimming removed 3 bases from V and 6 bases from J, with 14 bases in between. CDR3 bases: TGTGCCAGCAGCTTGGAAGGGGCGGTCCATGGCTACACCTTC. Translation gives CASSLEGAVHGYTF.

The chain carries TRBV9 and TRBJ2-1; 9 bases agree with TRBD2. The CDR3 contains 14 residues. V was clipped by 2 bases and J by 8 bases; unmatched bases: 5. From germline, CDR1 is SGDLS and CDR2 YYNGEE. CDR3 sequence reads: CASSVKREDDEQFF. CDR3 nucleotide sequence: TGTGCCAGCAGCGTTAAGCGGGAGGATGATGAGCAGTTCTTC.

The rearrangement links TRBV7-8 to TRBJ2-5; maybe TRBD1 (6 bases). V dropped 4 bases and J dropped 11 bases, with 23 bases sitting between them. Looked up from germline, CDR1 is SGHVS and CDR2 is FQNEAQ. The CDR3 loop spans 15 amino acids. CDR3 amino acids: CASSSVQGIYYGQYF. The CDR3 DNA is TGTGCCAGCAGCTCGGTACAGGGTATCTATTACGGGCAGTACTTC.

The rearrangement joins TRBV29-1 to TRBJ1-6; a weak D match, TRBD1 (5 bases). The germline V gene has CDR1 SQVTM and CDR2 ANQGSEA. V lost 5 bases to trimming and J lost 0 bases, with 11 bases between them. The CDR3 totals 15 residues. CDR3 sequence reads: CSVRDGSSYNSPLHF. CDR3 nucleotide sequence: TGCAGCGTTCGGGACGGGAGCTCCTATAATTCACCCCTCCACTTT.

V and J are TRBV30 and TRBJ2-1; 8 bases agree with TRBD1. Germline CDR1 and CDR2: GTSNPN and SVGIG (reference sequence). The CDR3 contains 18 residues. The V segment lost 1 base and the J segment 1 base; nucleotides outside the gene matches: 12. The CDR3 protein is CAWSGPGQGVGSYNEQFF. In DNA form, the CDR3 reads TGTGCCTGGAGTGGGCCCGGACAGGGTGTGGGGTCCTACAATGAGCAGTTCTTC.

The chain employs TRBV9 and TRBJ2-7; 7 positions match TRBD1. This CDR3 comprises 16 residues. Germline assignment: CDR1 SGDLS and CDR2 YYNGEE. The ends lost 3 bases at V and 7 bases at J; junction bases unmatched: 16. CDR3: CASSAGQAGYLEEQYF. In DNA form, the CDR3 reads TGTGCCAGCAGCGCCGGACAGGCAGGGTATCTAGAAGAGCAGTACTTC.

The chain links TRBV5-1 to TRBJ2-7; 7 nucleotides match TRBD1. Trimming cost V 0 bases and J 2 bases; bases outside gene matches: 5. The germline CDR1 and CDR2 sequences are SGHRS and YFSETQ. The CDR3 totals 15 residues. DNA for the CDR3: TGCGCCAGCAGCTTGGCAGGAACAGGGGCCTACGAGCAGTACTTC. The encoded protein is CASSLAGTGAYEQYF. The full variable domain, in which reference TRBV5-1 and TRBJ2-7 provide the parts outside the CDR3, is KAGVTQTPRYLIKTRGQQVTLSCSPISGHRSVSWYQQTPGQGLQFLFEYFSETQRNKGNFPGRFSGRQFSNSRSEMNVSTLELGDSALYLCASSLAGTGAYEQYFGPGTRLTVT.